A selection of T cell receptor beta chains follows, all from one sample in a study of blood T cell repertoires in COVID-19. TCRdb keeps only in-frame clones here, not all; method: immunoSEQ multiplex PCR. Among around 130,000 clones listed, 82% were seen once. The sample taken for sequencing was peripheral blood. All receptors come from a woman aged 80 or over with acute or convalescent COVID-19. Both conserved end residues are part of each CDR3. D genes are given only for firm matches. Expanded clones get a size class; other rows say once, few or many, or leave the size out.

CASSRRPGDEQYF TGTGCCAGTAGTAGACGTCCGGGAGACGAGCAGTACTTC TRBJ2-7 - TRBV19 once
CASSWGTSGSEQYF TGCGCCAGCAGTTGGGGGACTAGCGGGAGCGAGCAGTACTTC TRBJ2-7 TRBD2 TRBV10-1 few
CASSLLSWGDDYGYTF TGTGCCAGCAGCTTGCTCTCATGGGGGGACGACTATGGCTACACCTTC TRBJ1-2 - TRBV5-5 -
CASSFWGEGGYTF TGCGCCAGCAGCTTCTGGGGAGAAGGCGGCTACACCTTC TRBJ1-2 - TRBV5-1 -
CASSSAALSSYNEQFF TGTGCCAGCAGTTCCGCGGCCTTAAGCTCCTACAATGAGCAGTTCTTC TRBJ2-1 - TRBV27 -
CASSLVGRPREQYF TGTGCCAGCAGTCTCGTAGGGAGACCCCGGGAGCAGTACTTC TRBJ2-7 - TRBV6-5 -
CASSWGPTDTQYF TGTGCCAGCAGCTGGGGCCCCACAGATACGCAGTATTTT TRBJ2-3 - TRBV7-2 -
CASSQAHGGNYEQYF TGTGCCAGCAGCCAAGCACATGGGGGCAACTACGAGCAGTACTTC TRBJ2-7 - TRBV3-1/TRBV3-2 -
CASSSGSGRGETQYF TGTGCCAGCAGTTCTGGTAGCGGGAGGGGAGAGACCCAGTACTTC TRBJ2-5 TRBD2 TRBV27 once
CASSHSSWQFF TGTGCCAGCAGCCACTCGTCCTGGCAGTTCTTC TRBJ2-1 - TRBV12-3/TRBV12-4 -
CASSKGGGQGFTGELFF TGTGCCAGCAGCAAAGGAGGGGGACAGGGGTTTACCGGGGAGCTGTTTTTT TRBJ2-2 TRBD1 TRBV5-4 -
CASARGVGETQYF TGTGCTAGTGCCAGGGGGGTGGGGGAGACCCAGTACTTC TRBJ2-5 - TRBV12-5 -
CASSSSQPQHF TGTGCCAGCAGCTCTAGTCAGCCCCAGCATTTT TRBJ1-5 - TRBV5-5 -
CASLSNRNPNSPLHF TGTGCCAGCCTATCAAACAGGAATCCTAATTCACCCCTCCACTTT TRBJ1-6 - TRBV28 -
CASSEVMTSGGGSQYF TGTGCCAGCAGTGAAGTCATGACTAGCGGGGGTGGTTCCCAGTACTTC TRBJ2-5 TRBD2 TRBV2 -
CASRQIYGYTF TGTGCCAGCAGACAGATCTATGGCTACACCTTC TRBJ1-2 - TRBV2 few
CASSTTRDRPSSYNEQFF TGTGCCAGCAGCACCACACGAGACAGGCCGAGCTCCTACAATGAGCAGTTCTTC TRBJ2-1 - TRBV7-9 -
CASKLLGQGRGYTF TGTGCCAGCAAACTCCTAGGACAGGGCCGGGGCTACACCTTC TRBJ1-2 TRBD1 TRBV6-5 -
CASSLAGGEGNTEAFF TGTGCCAGCAGCCTGGCCGGGGGGGAGGGCAACACTGAAGCTTTCTTT TRBJ1-1 - TRBV5-8 -
CASRGQREWNEQFF TGTGCCAGCAGGGGCCAGCGGGAGTGGAATGAGCAGTTCTTC TRBJ2-1 TRBD2 TRBV7-8 -
CASSPGGTGGRLGQFF TGTGCCAGCAGCCCGGGGGGGACAGGGGGCCGTCTTGGGCAGTTCTTC TRBJ2-1 TRBD1 TRBV28 -
CASSLFPQSGANVLTF TGTGCCAGCAGCTTATTCCCACAATCTGGGGCCAACGTCCTGACTTTC TRBJ2-6 - TRBV7-9 -
CASSVPGGIGSYEQYF TGCGCCAGCAGTGTGCCAGGGGGCATTGGGTCCTACGAGCAGTACTTC TRBJ2-7 TRBD1 TRBV23-1 -
CASRQANEQFF TGTGCCAGCAGGCAGGCTAATGAGCAGTTCTTC TRBJ2-1 - TRBV2 -
CASMAGETQYF TGTGCCAGCATGGCGGGGGAGACCCAGTACTTC TRBJ2-5 - TRBV12-3/TRBV12-4 -
CASSLATFTDTQYF TGTGCCAGCAGCTTAGCTACTTTCACAGATACGCAGTATTTT TRBJ2-3 - TRBV7-2 -
CASSRGQRETQYF TGTGCCAGCAGCCGCGGACAGCGAGAGACCCAGTACTTC TRBJ2-5 - TRBV5-6 -
CSVPSGGADTQYF TGCAGCGTACCTAGCGGGGGCGCAGATACGCAGTATTTT TRBJ2-3 TRBD2 TRBV29-1 -
CAWRTAGGPREQFF TGTGCCTGGAGAACGGCGGGGGGGCCCCGTGAGCAGTTCTTC TRBJ2-1 TRBD2 TRBV30 once
CASSLIGEKLFF TGTGCCAGCAGCCTAATCGGTGAAAAACTGTTTTTT TRBJ1-4 - TRBV5-4 -
CASKSTEQYGYTF TGTGCCAGCAAATCGACAGAACAGTATGGCTACACCTTC TRBJ1-2 - TRBV5-4 -
CASSPGGTPNTGELFF TGTGCCAGCAGCCCCGGGGGGACCCCGAACACCGGGGAGCTGTTTTTT TRBJ2-2 TRBD2 TRBV7-3 -
CASSHGGGLNNSPLHF TGTGCCAGCAGCCATGGAGGAGGGCTAAACAATTCACCCCTCCACTTT TRBJ1-6 - TRBV16 -
CASSLSQYNEQFF TGCGCCAGCAGCTTGTCACAGTACAATGAGCAGTTCTTC TRBJ2-1 - TRBV5-1 -
CATSRAGAAGNTEAFF TGTGCCACCAGCAGAGCAGGCGCCGCCGGGAACACTGAAGCTTTCTTT TRBJ1-1 - TRBV15 -
CASSYSAGTSEPYEQYF TGTGCCAGCAGTTACTCGGCCGGGACTAGCGAACCCTACGAGCAGTACTTC TRBJ2-7 TRBD2 TRBV6-2/TRBV6-3 -
CASSSGGGTGELFF TGTGCCAGTAGTTCAGGGGGCGGCACCGGGGAGCTGTTTTTT TRBJ2-2 TRBD1 TRBV19 -
CASSDIPRGLTEAFF TGCGCCAGCAGTGATATCCCCAGGGGGCTCACTGAAGCTTTCTTT TRBJ1-1 TRBD1 TRBV10-2 once
CASSLPGPQAGGEFNEQFF TGTGCCAGCAGCTTACCAGGTCCCCAAGCGGGAGGGGAATTCAATGAGCAGTTCTTC TRBJ2-1 TRBD2 TRBV7-9 -
CASSLAGAFYEQYF TGTGCCAGCAGCTTAGCGGGAGCTTTCTACGAGCAGTACTTC TRBJ2-7 - TRBV7-9 -
CASNSGGVGTEAFF TGTGCCAGCAACAGTGGCGGGGTGGGCACTGAAGCTTTCTTT TRBJ1-1 - TRBV2 -
CASKPGINYGYTF TGTGCCAGCAAGCCAGGGATTAACTATGGCTACACCTTC TRBJ1-2 - TRBV2 -